The 18 T cell receptor beta chains below were found in one sample sequenced in a study of cytomegalovirus exposure and HLA in healthy donors. PCR amplification relied on 60 Vbeta primers (plus 13 Jbeta primers). Using immunoSEQ multiplex PCR, the repertoire was profiled, and TCRdb retains in-frame clones only, with some absent. Altogether roughly 160,000 clones are present, approximately 88% being singletons, with the ten largest covering approximately 1.2%. The material sequenced was PBMCs. These receptors were taken from a boy younger than 10 in good health and CMV-seronegative.

The chain has TRBV7-8 and TRBJ1-2, with a tentative D call TRBD1 (5 bases). CDR3 size: 12 residues. CDR1 and CDR2 (germline): SGHVS, FQNEAQ. The V and J ends lost 3 bases and 6 bases respectively, with 8 bases between them. The CDR3 sequence: CASSLGGHGYTF. CDR3 sequence (DNA): TGTGCCAGCAGCTTGGGGGGTCATGGCTACACCTTC.

The V and J genes are TRBV7-2 and TRBJ2-1; 8 bases align to TRBD2. The V gene's germline CDR1 is SGHTA and CDR2 FQGNSA. V was clipped by 3 bases and J by 4 bases; unmatched bases: 8. The CDR3 spans 16 residues. The CDR3 DNA sequence: TGTGCCAGCAGCTTCTCGCCTAGCGGGCCGTACAATGAGCAGTTCTTC. Protein product: CASSFSPSGPYNEQFF.

V and J are TRBV5-1 and TRBJ1-3, with TRBD1 matching 8 bases. V shed 4 bases, J shed 3 bases, and the junction held 9 bases outside the gene matches. The CDR3 is 16 residues long. In germline, CDR1 is SGHRS, CDR2 YFSETQ. CDR3 DNA sequence: TGCGCCAGCAGCCCGGCAGTAGGGACAGGTGGAAACACCATATATTTT. It specifies CASSPAVGTGGNTIYF.

The CDR3 sequence: CASSLAWVDLGYEQYF. In nucleotides, the CDR3 is TGTGCCAGCAGCTTAGCGTGGGTAGACTTGGGCTACGAGCAGTACTTC. The chain uses TRBV7-2 and TRBJ2-7; D gene unclear. CDR1 is SGHTA, CDR2 FQGNSA, per germline. Deletions cut 0 bases from V and 3 bases from J, with 15 bases between. The CDR3 contains 16 residues.

The gene calls are TRBV30 and TRBJ1-3; D gene uncertain. V was trimmed by 3 bases and J by 3 bases, leaving 12 bases between them. CDR1 and CDR2 (germline): GTSNPN, SVGIG (reference sequence). The CDR3 loop spans 14 amino acids. CDR3 region: CAWSSSRVGNTIYF. As DNA, the CDR3 is TGTGCCTGGAGCTCCTCGAGGGTTGGAAACACCATATATTTT.

V gene TRBV7-2 combines with J gene TRBJ2-2, with D uncertain. V lost 1 base and J 6 bases, leaving 12 bases between the germline ends. CDR1 SGHTA and CDR2 FQGNSA come from the germline V gene. The CDR3 sequence is 15 residues long. The CDR3 DNA reads as TGTGCCAGCAGCTTAGTCGGGTTAGTTGCCGGGGAGCTGTTTTTT. This gives the protein CASSLVGLVAGELFF.

This chain connects TRBV30 to TRBJ1-5; 8 nucleotides line up with TRBD1. CDR1 and CDR2 (germline): GTSNPN, SVGIG (reference sequence). Trimming took 2 bases from V and 5 from J; bases not matched to a gene: 5. The CDR3 extends over 14 amino acids. This CDR3 reads CAWSLGQGYQPQHF. The CDR3 nucleotides are TGTGCCTGGAGTCTCGGACAGGGATATCAGCCCCAGCATTTT.

Only one count was recorded for this clone. The rearrangement links TRBV4-1 to TRBJ2-1; 12 bases match TRBD2. The CDR3 has 19 amino acids. Germline loops: CDR1 MGHRA, CDR2 YSYEKL. The V gene end was trimmed by 0 bases and the J gene end by 5 bases; junction bases not matched to a gene: 11. Here the CDR3 DNA reads TGCGCCAGCAGCCAAGATCCCCTAGCGGGAGGGATAAAGAACAATGAGCAGTTCTTC. This sequence encodes CASSQDPLAGGIKNNEQFF.

The chain has TRBV30 and TRBJ1-2; no reliable D call. In germline, CDR1 is GTSNPN, CDR2 SVGIG (reference sequence). V lost 3 bases and J lost 0, with 5 bases in between. This CDR3 has 12 residues. CDR3 sequence: CAWSGANYGYTF. CDR3 sequence (DNA): TGTGCCTGGAGCGGTGCTAACTATGGCTACACCTTC. Supplemented by reference TRBV30 and TRBJ1-2, the full variable domain reads SQTIHQWPATLVQPVGSPLSLECTVEGTSNPNLYWYRQAAGRGLQLLFYSVGIGQISSEVPQNLSASRPQDRQFILSSKKLLLSDSGFYLCAWSGANYGYTFGSGTRLTVV.

J is TRBJ2-5 and V is TRBV19, with 7 bases identical to TRBD1. Germline CDR1 reads LNHDA; CDR2 reads SQIVND (reference sequence). The CDR3 length is 15 residues. The J segment lost 3 bases and the V segment lost 6 bases, leaving 10 bases of the junction unmatched. The CDR3 DNA reads TGTGCCAGTAGCCCTACACAGACAGGGAAAGAGACCCAGTACTTC. The encoded protein is CASSPTQTGKETQYF.

J is TRBJ1-1 and V is TRBV5-4, with 7 bases fitting TRBD1. Germline V gene lookup returns CDR1 SGHNT and CDR2 YYREEE (reference sequence). The V segment lost 1 base and the J segment 6 bases; nucleotides outside the gene matches: 6. There are 14 residues in the CDR3. The CDR3 coding sequence is TGTGCCAGCAGCTTGTATGGTCAGGGGGCTGAAGCTTTCTTT. Translating it yields CASSLYGQGAEAFF.

The gene calls are TRBV5-6 and TRBJ2-7; 7 bases are a match to TRBD1. V was clipped by 4 bases and J by 2 bases; unmatched bases: 6. CDR1 and CDR2 from the germline V gene are SGHDT and YYEEEE. This CDR3 spans 14 amino acids. DNA of the CDR3: TGTGCCAGCAGCGCACAGGGGTCCCCCTACGAGCAGTACTTC. Amino acid sequence: CASSAQGSPYEQYF.

The chain recombines TRBV28 with TRBJ1-2; 9 positions agree with TRBD1. Germline-derived CDR1 and CDR2 are MDHEN and SYDVKM. The CDR3 is 14 residues long. The ends lost 4 bases at V and 8 bases at J; junction bases unmatched: 8. CDR3 loop: CASSYRGLPRGYTF. The CDR3 region has the DNA TGTGCCAGCAGTTACAGGGGGCTGCCGAGAGGCTACACCTTC.

The J gene is TRBJ1-1, the V gene TRBV5-4, with D uncertain. The length of the CDR3 is 13 residues. With 2 bases removed from V and 11 bases from J, the gap between germline ends came to 16 bases. Germline lookup yields CDR1 SGHNT and CDR2 YYREEE (reference sequence). For the CDR3, the DNA is TGTGCCAGCAGCTTCACGGGAGGGATGGGGGCTTTCTTT. Encoded protein: CASSFTGGMGAFF.

The chain combines TRBV19 with TRBJ2-2, with 11 nucleotides matching TRBD2. The junction had 2 bases not matched to a gene; V was cut back by 6 bases and J by 5 bases. Germline CDR1 reads LNHDA; CDR2 reads SQIVND (reference sequence). This CDR3 has 14 residues. The CDR3 region has the DNA TGTGCCAGTAGGACTAGCGGGACTACCGGGGAGCTGTTTTTT. It encodes CASRTSGTTGELFF.

This clone occurred a few times. The V and J genes are TRBV5-1 and TRBJ1-4, with TRBD1 identical over 10 bases. V shed 1 base and J 5 bases; nucleotides not matched to a gene: 2. The CDR3 is 15 amino acids. Germline V lookup: CDR1 SGHRS, CDR2 YFSETQ. The CDR3 DNA is TGCGCCAGCAGCTTGTGGGGACAGGGGAATGAAAAACTGTTTTTT. It translates to CASSLWGQGNEKLFF.

The chain links TRBV29-1 to TRBJ2-3, with 11 bases that match TRBD2. This CDR3 comprises 14 residues. CDR1 and CDR2 from the germline V gene are SQVTM and ANQGSEA. J gave up 1 base and V 7 bases, and 4 bases lay outside the gene matches. The CDR3 sequence is CSANSGRGTDTQYF. DNA of the CDR3: TGCAGCGCCAATAGCGGGAGGGGCACAGATACGCAGTATTTT.

The chain couples TRBV6-1 to TRBJ1-1; the D gene is possibly TRBD1 (6 bases). V lost 4 bases, J lost 5 bases, and 11 bases lay in between. Germline lookup yields CDR1 MNHNS and CDR2 SASEGT. The CDR3 has 13 residues. The CDR3 DNA is TGTGCCAGCAGTGCGTCAGGGGTTACTGAAGCTTTCTTT. It yields the protein CASSASGVTEAFF.